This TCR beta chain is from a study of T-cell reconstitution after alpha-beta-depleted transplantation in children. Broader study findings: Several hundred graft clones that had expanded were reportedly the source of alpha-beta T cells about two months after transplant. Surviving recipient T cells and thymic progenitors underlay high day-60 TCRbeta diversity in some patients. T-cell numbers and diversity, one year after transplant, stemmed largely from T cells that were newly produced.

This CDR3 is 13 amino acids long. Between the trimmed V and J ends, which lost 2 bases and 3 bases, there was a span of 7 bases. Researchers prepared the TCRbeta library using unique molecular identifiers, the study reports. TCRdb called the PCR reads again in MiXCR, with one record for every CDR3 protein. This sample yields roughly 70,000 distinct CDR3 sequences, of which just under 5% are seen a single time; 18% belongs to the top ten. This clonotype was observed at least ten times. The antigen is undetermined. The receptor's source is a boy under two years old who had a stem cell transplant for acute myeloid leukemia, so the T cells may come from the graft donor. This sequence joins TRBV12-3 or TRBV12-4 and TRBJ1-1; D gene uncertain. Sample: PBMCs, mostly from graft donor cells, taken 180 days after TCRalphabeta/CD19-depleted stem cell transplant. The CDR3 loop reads CASSLPSDTEAFF. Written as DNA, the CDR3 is TGTGCCAGCAGTTTACCCAGTGACACTGAAGCTTTCTTT.